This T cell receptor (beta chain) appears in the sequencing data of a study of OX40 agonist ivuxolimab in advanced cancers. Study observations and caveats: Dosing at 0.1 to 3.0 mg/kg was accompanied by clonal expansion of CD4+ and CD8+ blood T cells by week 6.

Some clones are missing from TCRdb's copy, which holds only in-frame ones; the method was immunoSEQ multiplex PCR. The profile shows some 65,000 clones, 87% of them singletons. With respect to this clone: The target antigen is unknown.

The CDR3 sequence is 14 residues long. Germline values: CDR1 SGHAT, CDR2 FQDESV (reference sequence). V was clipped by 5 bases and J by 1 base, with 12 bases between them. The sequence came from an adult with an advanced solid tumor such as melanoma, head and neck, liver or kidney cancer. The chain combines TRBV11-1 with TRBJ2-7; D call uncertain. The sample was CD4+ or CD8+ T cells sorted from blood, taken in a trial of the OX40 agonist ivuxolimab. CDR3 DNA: TGTGCCAGCAGCCCCTCCCAGTCATCCTACGAGCAGTACTTC. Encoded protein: CASSPSQSSYEQYF.